The 20 T cell receptor beta chains below all came from one sample that was sequenced in a study of beta chain features in type 1 diabetes. cDNA synthesis used the whole RNA isolate, giving expressed TCRB sequences. The method was immunoSEQ multiplex PCR; TCRdb's version includes in-frame clones alone and lacks a portion of them. The table has 130,000 to 150,000 clones, roughly 48% seen once. Input material: Tregs from blood. The receptors were gathered from a man aged 18 to 29 in good health.

The rearrangement links TRBV7-2 to TRBJ1-1; D is ambiguous. In germline, CDR1 is SGHTA, CDR2 FQGNSA. V lost 2 bases and J 2 bases, leaving 12 bases between the germline ends. There are 15 residues in the CDR3. CDR3 sequence: CASSLLGGFNTEAFF. Written as DNA, the CDR3 is TGTGCCAGCAGCTTACTTGGTGGCTTCAACACTGAAGCTTTCTTT.

The chain has TRBV5-5 and TRBJ2-2; no clear D. This CDR3 comprises 14 residues. CDR1 SGHKS and CDR2 YYEKEE come from the germline V gene (reference sequence). V was cut by 4 bases and J by 0 bases, with 7 bases left in between. This CDR3 reads CASSRGPNTGELFF. CDR3 in DNA: TGTGCCAGCAGCCGTGGGCCGAACACCGGGGAGCTGTTTTTT.

V gene TRBV6-5 combines with J gene TRBJ1-1; 8 bases are shared with TRBD1. V gave up 5 bases and J gave up 8 bases; unmatched junction bases: 7. Germline CDR1 MNHEY, CDR2 SVGAGI. This CDR3 is 13 amino acids long. The CDR3 protein is CASSGPQGGEAFF. The CDR3 DNA follows: TGTGCCAGCAGTGGACCACAGGGGGGCGAAGCTTTCTTT.

This chain's CDR3 is CASSLGISGEQETQYF. The CDR3, as DNA: TGTGCCAGCAGCTTAGGGATTAGCGGCGAACAAGAGACCCAGTACTTC. The V and J genes are TRBV11-2 and TRBJ2-5, with D tentatively TRBD2 (6 bases). The V gene lost 1 base and the J gene lost 2 bases, with 14 bases spanning the gap. Germline loops: CDR1 SGHAT, CDR2 FQNNGV. The CDR3 totals 16 residues.

V is TRBV10-3 and J is TRBJ2-1; 12 bases agree with TRBD2. CDR1 and CDR2 (germline): ENHRY, SYGVKD. There are 16 residues in the CDR3. V shed 6 bases, J shed 0 bases, and the junction held 3 bases outside the gene matches. The CDR3 DNA follows: TGTGCCATCAGCGTGACTAGCGGGAGCTCCTACAATGAGCAGTTCTTC. Translated, it gives CAISVTSGSSYNEQFF.

The chain couples TRBV2 to TRBJ2-3; TRBD1 aligns across 8 bases. J gave up 5 bases and V 1 base, and 2 bases lay outside the gene matches. The V gene's germline CDR1 is SNHLY and CDR2 FYNNEI. The CDR3 contains 14 residues. The CDR3 bases are TGTGCCAGCAGTGAAGGGACAGGGAGAGATACGCAGTATTTT. Translated: CASSEGTGRDTQYF.

This clone was seen a few times. The genes are TRBV7-2 and TRBJ2-2; D may be TRBD1 (5 bases). The CDR3 spans 15 residues. Trimming stripped 1 base from V and 1 base from J, with 7 bases between. Germline values: CDR1 SGHTA, CDR2 FQGNSA. For the CDR3, the DNA is TGTGCCAGCAGCTTAGGACAGATGAACACCGGGGAGCTGTTTTTT. Translated: CASSLGQMNTGELFF.

The rearrangement links TRBV4-1 to TRBJ2-1, with TRBD2 matching 7 bases. V lost 6 bases and J lost 3; bases outside the gene matches: 14. CDR1 is MGHRA and CDR2 is YSYEKL in the germline V gene. The CDR3 contains 17 residues. The CDR3 sequence is CASSRATGTNIYNEQFF. The CDR3 DNA is TGCGCCAGCAGTCGGGCCACCGGGACTAACATCTACAATGAGCAGTTCTTC.

V and J are TRBV27 and TRBJ2-1, with 7 bases lining up with TRBD2. V shed 0 bases, J shed 7 bases, and the junction held 6 bases outside the gene matches. Germline V gives CDR1 MNHEY, CDR2 SMNVEV (reference sequence). The CDR3 is 15 amino acids. CDR3 nucleotides: TGTGCCAGCAGTTTATCTGGACTAGTCGGTAATGAGCAGTTCTTC. Its protein product is CASSLSGLVGNEQFF.

The chain joins TRBV5-1 to TRBJ1-1; D remains unclear. V lost 9 bases and J lost 2, with 14 bases in between. Germline lookup yields CDR1 SGHRS and CDR2 YFSETQ. This CDR3 contains 13 residues. In nucleotides, the CDR3 is TGCGCCACCTCCGCGGCCGTAAACACTGAAGCTTTCTTT. Translating it yields CATSAAVNTEAFF.

The CDR3 DNA reads as TGTGCCAGTAGGGGCAGGCTTATCTCCTACAATGAGCAGTTCTTC. It is translated as CASRGRLISYNEQFF. V is TRBV19 and J is TRBJ2-1; D gene uncertain. V lost 6 bases, J lost 0 bases, and 12 bases lay in between. Germline lookup yields CDR1 LNHDA and CDR2 SQIVND (reference sequence). The CDR3 is 15 residues long.

The rearrangement uses TRBV7-6 and TRBJ2-7; D unresolved. The CDR3 runs to 14 residues. The ends were cut back, 2 bases at V and 3 bases at J, with 11 bases in the middle. Germline loops: CDR1 SGHVS, CDR2 FNYEAQ. The CDR3 DNA reads as TGTGCCAGCAGCTTACGGGTAGGCCTCTACGAGCAGTACTTC. Its protein is CASSLRVGLYEQYF.

The gene calls are TRBV7-9 and TRBJ1-2, with a tentative D call TRBD1 (5 bases). With 5 bases removed from V and 3 bases from J, the gap between germline ends came to 16 bases. There are 15 residues in the CDR3. Germline V gene lookup returns CDR1 SEHNR and CDR2 FQNEAQ (reference sequence). This CDR3 reads CASSLRVAGDYGYTF. The CDR3 nucleotides read TGTGCCAGCAGCCTTCGGGTGGCGGGGGACTATGGCTACACCTTC.

This clone was observed a handful of times. This chain connects TRBV5-5 to TRBJ1-1; TRBD1 matches 8 bases. Losses at the gene ends were 4 bases for V and 7 bases for J; bases not matched to a gene: 9. CDR1 and CDR2 from the germline V gene are SGHKS and YYEKEE (reference sequence). CDR3 length equals 14 residues. The CDR3 is CASSRDRRRGEAFF. Written as DNA, the CDR3 is TGTGCCAGCAGCCGGGACAGGCGAAGGGGTGAAGCTTTCTTT.

This clone appeared a few times. The V gene is TRBV7-2, the J gene TRBJ2-5; TRBD2 is a possible D gene (6 bases). The germline V gene has CDR1 SGHTA and CDR2 FQGNSA. The CDR3 has 16 amino acids. Deletions cut 4 bases from V and 5 bases from J, with 20 bases between. The CDR3 DNA reads TGTGCCAGCAGCTCGACTGGGGGGATCAATTCGGAGACCCAGTACTTC. It translates to CASSSTGGINSETQYF. The full variable domain, in which reference TRBV7-2 and TRBJ2-5 provide the parts outside the CDR3, is GAGVSQSPSNKVTEKGKDVELRCDPISGHTALYWYRQSLGQGLEFLIYFQGNSAPDKSGLPSDRFSAERTGGSVSTLTIQRTQQEDSAVYLCASSSTGGINSETQYFGPGTRLLVL.

The genes are TRBV5-4 and TRBJ2-1; 8 positions match TRBD1. CDR1 and CDR2 from the germline V gene are SGHNT and YYREEE (reference sequence). Trimming at V came to 0 bases and at J to 4 bases, leaving 15 bases not matched to a gene. This CDR3 is 19 amino acids long. The CDR3 DNA reads as TGTGCCAGCAGCTTGGGCTCAGGGGGCGGGTTAGGGGTTTACAATGAGCAGTTCTTC. Protein: CASSLGSGGGLGVYNEQFF. Based on the CDR3 plus reference TRBV5-4 and TRBJ2-1, the full variable domain is ETGVTQSPTHLIKTRGQQVTLRCSSQSGHNTVSWYQQALGQGPQFIFQYYREEENGRGNFPPRFSGLQFPNYSSELNVNALELDDSALYLCASSLGSGGGLGVYNEQFFGPGTRLTVL.

The chain uses TRBV9 and TRBJ2-7, with D maybe TRBD2 (5 bases). The germline V gene encodes CDR1 SGDLS and CDR2 YYNGEE. The CDR3 extends over 17 amino acids. The V end was cut by 1 base, the J end by 5 bases, with 22 bases between. The CDR3 coding sequence is TGTGCCAGCAGCGTATGCCCCGGAGGCCGGAGACGGCACGAGCAGTACTTC. Translation gives CASSVCPGGRRRHEQYF.

V is TRBV30 and J is TRBJ2-7; tentative D call: TRBD2 (7 bases). The CDR3 totals 14 residues. Deletions cut 5 bases from V and 6 bases from J, with 20 bases between. Germline V gene sequence: CDR1 GTSNPN, CDR2 SVGIG (reference sequence). CDR3 amino acids: CAWEGGTQGSEQYF. Here the CDR3 DNA reads TGTGCCTGGGAGGGGGGGACACAGGGAAGCGAGCAGTACTTC.

This clone was detected only once. The chain has TRBV10-3 and TRBJ1-2, with 12 bases fitting TRBD1. Germline CDR1 is ENHRY and CDR2 is SYGVKD. The length of the CDR3 is 15 residues. The V gene end was trimmed by 6 bases and the J gene end by 7 bases; junction bases not matched to a gene: 9. For the CDR3, the DNA is TGTGCCATCAGGAGGCCGGGACAGGGGGCGCTTGGCTACACCTTC. This codes for CAIRRPGQGALGYTF.

The sample holds a few counts of this clone. The rearrangement links TRBV29-1 to TRBJ2-5; 9 positions match TRBD1. CDR1 is SQVTM and CDR2 is ANQGSEA in the germline V gene. CDR3 length: 13 amino acids. V lost 5 bases to trimming and J lost 1 base; unmatched junction nucleotides: 2. CDR3 region: CSVPGQGQETQYF. The DNA of the CDR3 is TGCAGCGTTCCGGGACAGGGCCAAGAGACCCAGTACTTC. Supplemented by reference TRBV29-1 and TRBJ2-5, the full variable domain reads SAVISQKPSRDICQRGTSLTIQCQVDSQVTMMFWYRQQPGQSLTLIATANQGSEATYESGFVIDKFPISRPNLTFSTLTVSNMSPEDSSIYLCSVPGQGQETQYFGPGTRLLVL.